Listed below are T cell receptor beta chains from one sample, sequenced in a study of shared clonotypes between healthy human individuals. The assay was immunoSEQ multiplex PCR, and TCRdb's table has in-frame clones only and misses some. The sample includes about 1.1 million clones, 77% seen only once; the top ten take 0.89%. What was sequenced was memory CD4+ T cells from PBMCs. The receptors come from a man aged 18-30 years in good health. Some clones in this sample may be carry-over from other donors' samples. Each CDR3 is given with its conserved first and last residue. Fields, in order: V gene, clone size, J gene, D gene, CDR3 protein, CDR3 DNA. The D gene is left open where the match is weak. Size tells how often a clone was seen (once, few, many) or the class of an expanded clone, and some rows leave it out.

v_call: TRBV7-9; clone_size: -; j_call: TRBJ1-3; d_call: -; cdr3_aa: CASSLAGIRSGNTIYF; cdr3_nt: TGTGCCAGCAGCTTAGCGGGGATTCGCTCTGGAAACACCATATATTTT
v_call: TRBV29-1; clone_size: once; j_call: TRBJ2-7; d_call: TRBD1; cdr3_aa: CSVAGQSTGEQYF; cdr3_nt: TGCAGCGTTGCGGGACAGTCCACGGGGGAGCAGTACTTC
v_call: TRBV5-4; clone_size: -; j_call: TRBJ2-1; d_call: TRBD2; cdr3_aa: CASSGGGLAGGPVVNEQFF; cdr3_nt: TGTGCCAGCAGCGGGGGGGGACTAGCGGGAGGGCCAGTCGTCAATGAGCAGTTCTTC
v_call: TRBV7-9; clone_size: -; j_call: TRBJ2-7; d_call: -; cdr3_aa: CASSLLGKSYEQYF; cdr3_nt: TGTGCCAGCAGCTTACTGGGGAAGAGCTACGAGCAGTACTTC
v_call: TRBV29-1; clone_size: -; j_call: TRBJ2-1; d_call: -; cdr3_aa: CSASADRYNEQFF; cdr3_nt: TGCAGCGCCTCGGCGGACCGATACAATGAGCAGTTCTTC
v_call: TRBV11-2; clone_size: -; j_call: TRBJ2-5; d_call: TRBD2; cdr3_aa: CASSYLAGAMQETQYF; cdr3_nt: TGTGCCAGCAGCTACCTAGCGGGGGCCATGCAAGAGACCCAGTACTTC
v_call: TRBV7-2; clone_size: -; j_call: TRBJ2-2; d_call: -; cdr3_aa: CASSPDTGELFF; cdr3_nt: TGTGCCAGCAGCCCCGACACCGGGGAGCTGTTTTTT
v_call: TRBV6-5; clone_size: -; j_call: TRBJ2-7; d_call: -; cdr3_aa: CASSRQTDYEQYF; cdr3_nt: TGTGCCAGCAGCCGCCAGACAGACTACGAGCAGTACTTC
v_call: TRBV5-6; clone_size: -; j_call: TRBJ2-3; d_call: -; cdr3_aa: CASSPTLGLKADTQYF; cdr3_nt: TGTGCCAGCAGCCCAACATTAGGCTTGAAGGCAGATACGCAGTATTTT
v_call: TRBV30; clone_size: once; j_call: TRBJ2-4; d_call: -; cdr3_aa: CAWSVHRLAKNIQYF; cdr3_nt: TGTGCCTGGAGTGTACATAGATTAGCCAAAAACATTCAGTACTTC
v_call: TRBV5-1; clone_size: -; j_call: TRBJ2-3; d_call: -; cdr3_aa: CASSPTVSATDTQYF; cdr3_nt: TGCGCCAGCAGCCCGACAGTCTCGGCCACAGATACGCAGTATTTT
v_call: TRBV6-1; clone_size: -; j_call: TRBJ1-6; d_call: -; cdr3_aa: CASSAQGNSPLHF; cdr3_nt: TGTGCCAGCAGTGCACAGGGTAATTCACCCCTCCACTTT
v_call: TRBV28; clone_size: -; j_call: TRBJ2-1; d_call: TRBD2; cdr3_aa: CASSRGLAGGREQFF; cdr3_nt: TGTGCCAGCAGCCGAGGACTAGCGGGAGGGCGCGAGCAGTTCTTC
v_call: TRBV5-1; clone_size: -; j_call: TRBJ2-3; d_call: TRBD1; cdr3_aa: CASSLDPGQGTDTQYF; cdr3_nt: TGCGCCAGCAGCTTGGATCCGGGACAGGGGACGGATACGCAGTATTTT
v_call: TRBV29-1; clone_size: -; j_call: TRBJ2-7; d_call: TRBD1; cdr3_aa: CSVADRAPYEQYF; cdr3_nt: TGCAGCGTGGCCGACAGGGCCCCCTACGAGCAGTACTTC
v_call: TRBV28; clone_size: -; j_call: TRBJ1-4; d_call: -; cdr3_aa: CASSLAGASNEKLFF; cdr3_nt: TGTGCCAGCAGTTTAGCGGGGGCGTCAAATGAAAAACTGTTTTTT
v_call: TRBV10-3; clone_size: -; j_call: TRBJ1-1; d_call: -; cdr3_aa: CAISGGGNTEAFF; cdr3_nt: TGTGCCATCAGTGGAGGGGGGAACACTGAAGCTTTCTTT
v_call: TRBV18; clone_size: -; j_call: TRBJ2-7; d_call: -; cdr3_aa: CASSTTANEQYF; cdr3_nt: TGTGCCAGCTCAACTACAGCAAACGAGCAGTACTTC
v_call: TRBV4-3; clone_size: once; j_call: TRBJ1-2; d_call: -; cdr3_aa: CASSQGGGLLGYTF; cdr3_nt: TGCGCCAGCAGCCAAGGCGGGGGACTACTCGGCTACACCTTC
v_call: TRBV18; clone_size: -; j_call: TRBJ1-1; d_call: -; cdr3_aa: CASSPPDREAFF; cdr3_nt: TGTGCCAGCTCACCCCCCGACAGAGAAGCTTTCTTT
v_call: TRBV18; clone_size: -; j_call: TRBJ2-1; d_call: -; cdr3_aa: CASSYSVPLGGYNEQFF; cdr3_nt: TGTGCCAGCTCATATTCAGTGCCACTAGGCGGCTACAATGAGCAGTTCTTC
v_call: TRBV28; clone_size: -; j_call: TRBJ1-4; d_call: TRBD1; cdr3_aa: CASRPNGQGREKLFF; cdr3_nt: TGTGCCAGCAGACCGAACGGACAGGGAAGGGAAAAACTGTTTTTT
v_call: TRBV29-1; clone_size: -; j_call: TRBJ1-1; d_call: -; cdr3_aa: CSVAYRAGNTEAFF; cdr3_nt: TGCAGCGTTGCGTACAGGGCGGGGAACACTGAAGCTTTCTTT
v_call: TRBV7-9; clone_size: -; j_call: TRBJ1-5; d_call: TRBD1; cdr3_aa: CASSFGGDRENQPQHF; cdr3_nt: TGTGCCAGCAGCTTTGGAGGGGACAGGGAGAATCAGCCCCAGCATTTT
v_call: TRBV4-2; clone_size: -; j_call: TRBJ2-7; d_call: TRBD2; cdr3_aa: CASSRSRLAGSGRTYEQYF; cdr3_nt: TGTGCCAGCAGCCGGTCCAGGCTAGCGGGATCGGGGAGGACCTACGAGCAGTACTTC
v_call: TRBV5-5; clone_size: few; j_call: TRBJ1-1; d_call: -; cdr3_aa: CASSLVPLLTEAFF; cdr3_nt: TGTGCCAGCAGCTTGGTCCCCTTGCTCACTGAAGCTTTCTTT
v_call: TRBV5-6; clone_size: -; j_call: TRBJ2-4; d_call: -; cdr3_aa: CASSPGLRNIQYF; cdr3_nt: TGTGCCAGCAGCCCCGGACTAAGAAACATTCAGTACTTC
v_call: TRBV7-9; clone_size: few; j_call: TRBJ1-2; d_call: TRBD1; cdr3_aa: CASSYRGQIYGYTF; cdr3_nt: TGTGCCAGCAGCTACCGGGGACAGATCTATGGCTACACCTTC
v_call: TRBV6-6; clone_size: -; j_call: TRBJ1-4; d_call: -; cdr3_aa: CASSYEGGGEKLFF; cdr3_nt: TGTGCCAGCAGTTACGAGGGGGGAGGGGAAAAACTGTTTTTT
v_call: TRBV28; clone_size: many; j_call: TRBJ1-2; d_call: TRBD1; cdr3_aa: CASTPGPTGGGYTF; cdr3_nt: TGTGCCAGCACTCCCGGGCCAACAGGGGGCGGCTACACCTTC
v_call: TRBV5-1; clone_size: -; j_call: TRBJ1-2; d_call: -; cdr3_aa: CASSRSGGGRLDGYTF; cdr3_nt: TGCGCCAGCAGCCGCTCGGGAGGGGGGCGCCTTGATGGCTACACCTTC
v_call: TRBV30; clone_size: few; j_call: TRBJ1-1; d_call: -; cdr3_aa: CAWSPDASGAEAFF; cdr3_nt: TGTGCCTGGAGCCCCGACGCCAGCGGCGCTGAAGCTTTCTTT
v_call: TRBV6-6; clone_size: -; j_call: TRBJ2-1; d_call: -; cdr3_aa: CASGGPYNEQFF; cdr3_nt: TGTGCCAGTGGGGGGCCCTACAATGAGCAGTTCTTC
v_call: TRBV15; clone_size: -; j_call: TRBJ2-7; d_call: TRBD2; cdr3_aa: CATTPSGRENYEQYF; cdr3_nt: TGTGCCACCACCCCCAGCGGGAGGGAGAACTACGAGCAGTACTTC
v_call: TRBV9; clone_size: -; j_call: TRBJ2-7; d_call: -; cdr3_aa: CASSGDTLGGYSSYEQYF; cdr3_nt: TGTGCCAGCAGCGGAGACACCCTCGGGGGCTACAGCTCCTACGAGCAGTACTTC
v_call: TRBV28; clone_size: -; j_call: TRBJ1-5; d_call: -; cdr3_aa: CASSSQTGQPQHF; cdr3_nt: TGTGCCAGCAGTTCGCAGACGGGTCAGCCCCAGCATTTT
v_call: TRBV14; clone_size: -; j_call: TRBJ2-7; d_call: -; cdr3_aa: CASSLRVGGQNF; cdr3_nt: TGTGCCAGCAGCCTCCGAGTTGGGGGACAAAACTTC
v_call: TRBV4-3; clone_size: few; j_call: TRBJ1-2; d_call: -; cdr3_aa: CASSQEGSGYYGYTF; cdr3_nt: TGCGCCAGCAGCCAAGAGGGGTCAGGGTACTATGGCTACACCTTC
v_call: TRBV7-8; clone_size: -; j_call: TRBJ2-5; d_call: -; cdr3_aa: CASRSQGPLQETQYF; cdr3_nt: TGTGCCAGCAGGTCACAGGGCCCTCTCCAAGAGACCCAGTACTTC
v_call: TRBV19; clone_size: -; j_call: TRBJ2-4; d_call: -; cdr3_aa: CASSIPWSKNIQYF; cdr3_nt: TGTGCCAGTAGTATTCCTTGGTCAAAAAACATTCAGTACTTC
v_call: TRBV28; clone_size: -; j_call: TRBJ2-7; d_call: TRBD2; cdr3_aa: CASSHMKGTRGDEQYF; cdr3_nt: TGTGCCAGCAGCCACATGAAAGGGACTAGGGGAGACGAGCAGTACTTC
v_call: TRBV27; clone_size: -; j_call: TRBJ2-1; d_call: -; cdr3_aa: CASTTRGEQFF; cdr3_nt: TGTGCCAGCACCACCCGAGGTGAGCAGTTCTTC